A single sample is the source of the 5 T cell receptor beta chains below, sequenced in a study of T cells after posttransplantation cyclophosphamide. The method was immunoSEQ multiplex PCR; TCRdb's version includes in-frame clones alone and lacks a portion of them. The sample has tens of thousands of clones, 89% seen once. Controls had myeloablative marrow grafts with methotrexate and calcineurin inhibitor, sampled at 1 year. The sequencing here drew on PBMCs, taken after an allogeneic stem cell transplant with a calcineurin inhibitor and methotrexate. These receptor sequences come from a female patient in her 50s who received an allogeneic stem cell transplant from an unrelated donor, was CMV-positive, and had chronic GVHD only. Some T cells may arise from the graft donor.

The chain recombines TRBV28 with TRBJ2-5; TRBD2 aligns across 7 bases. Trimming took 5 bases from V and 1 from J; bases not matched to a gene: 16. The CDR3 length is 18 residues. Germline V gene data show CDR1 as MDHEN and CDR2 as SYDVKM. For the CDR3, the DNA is TGTGCCAGCAGTCCACACCGGGGGGAGCGGGATATCCAAGAGACCCAGTACTTC. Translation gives CASSPHRGERDIQETQYF.

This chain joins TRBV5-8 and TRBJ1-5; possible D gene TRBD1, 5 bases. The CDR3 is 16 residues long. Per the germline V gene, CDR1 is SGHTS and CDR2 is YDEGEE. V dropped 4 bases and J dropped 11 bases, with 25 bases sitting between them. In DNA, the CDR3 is TGTGCCAGCAGCACTCCCGGGACTCCAGAAGATCGGGCCCAGCATTTT. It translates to CASSTPGTPEDRAQHF.

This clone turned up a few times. The CDR3 nucleotides read TGTGCCAGCTCACCCAGGACAGATGGAACTGGAAACACCATATATTTT. This codes for CASSPRTDGTGNTIYF. The chain couples TRBV18 to TRBJ1-3, with D tentatively TRBD1 (6 bases). V lost 3 bases and J 2 bases, leaving 14 bases between the germline ends. CDR1 and CDR2 (germline): KGHSH, LQKENI. The CDR3 extends over 16 amino acids. The variable domain in full, with the rest retrieved from reference TRBV18 and TRBJ1-3, is NAGVMQNPRHLVRRRGQEARLRCSPMKGHSHVYWYRQLPEEGLKFMVYLQKENIIDESGMPKERFSAEFPKEGPSILRIQQVVRGDSAAYFCASSPRTDGTGNTIYFGEGSWLTVV.

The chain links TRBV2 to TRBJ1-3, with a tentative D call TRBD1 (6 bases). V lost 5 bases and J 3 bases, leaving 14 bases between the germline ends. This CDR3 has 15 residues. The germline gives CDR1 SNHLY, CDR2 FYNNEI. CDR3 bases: TGTGCCAGCAGTCCTGTCAGGGGAGTTGGAAACACCATATATTTT. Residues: CASSPVRGVGNTIYF.

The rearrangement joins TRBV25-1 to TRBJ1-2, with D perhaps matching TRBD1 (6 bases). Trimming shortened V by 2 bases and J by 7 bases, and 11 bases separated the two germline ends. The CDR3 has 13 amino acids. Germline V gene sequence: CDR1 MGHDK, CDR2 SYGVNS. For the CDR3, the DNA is TGTGCCAGCAGTGAAACAGGGTTTGGTGGCTACACCTTC. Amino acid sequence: CASSETGFGGYTF.